Listed here are 22 T cell receptor beta chains from one sample, sequenced in a study of blood T cell repertoires in COVID-19. The method was immunoSEQ multiplex PCR; TCRdb's version includes in-frame clones alone and lacks a portion of them. The sample has about 140,000 clones; roughly 76% are singletons. The source material was peripheral blood. These receptors came from a man at least 80 years old with acute or convalescent COVID-19.

The rearrangement joins TRBV7-2 to TRBJ1-5; TRBD1 matches 8 bases. V shed 1 base and J 6 bases; nucleotides not matched to a gene: 5. The CDR3 is 15 residues long. Germline-derived CDR1 and CDR2 are SGHTA and FQGNSA. CDR3 bases: TGTGCCAGCAGCTTAGGGGCAGGGGGCGGTCAGCCCCAGCATTTT. This encodes CASSLGAGGGQPQHF.

Remarks on this clone: The identical CDR3 is also encoded by other nucleotide sequences in the sample. The rearrangement joins TRBV5-1 to TRBJ2-5; D perhaps matches TRBD1 (6 bases). Germline loops: CDR1 SGHRS, CDR2 YFSETQ. The CDR3 sequence is 15 residues long. Trimming cost V 0 bases and J 4 bases, with 13 bases left between them. DNA of the CDR3: TGCGCCAGCAGCTTGGGTACAGGGACGGGAGAGACCCAGTACTTC. Translation: CASSLGTGTGETQYF.

V usage is TRBV27 and J usage is TRBJ2-3, with D uncertain. Germline CDR1 is MNHEY and CDR2 is SMNVEV (reference sequence). V shed 5 bases and J shed 2 bases, with 14 bases lying between them. CDR3 length: 15 residues. CDR3 DNA sequence: TGTGCCAGCAGTCCCCGGGTCTGGATCACAGATACGCAGTATTTT. Translation gives CASSPRVWITDTQYF.

The rearrangement uses TRBV6-2 or TRBV6-3 and TRBJ2-3, with TRBD2 identical over 10 bases. Germline assignment: CDR1 MNHEY and CDR2 SVGEGT. The CDR3 totals 15 residues. J was trimmed by 1 base and V by 4 bases; bases with no gene match: 2. CDR3 nucleotide sequence: TGTGCCAGCAGTTCTCTAGCGGGGGGCACAGATACGCAGTATTTT. Amino acid sequence: CASSSLAGGTDTQYF.

V gene TRBV11-3 combines with J gene TRBJ2-3; 13 bases fit TRBD2. After removal of 3 bases from V and 2 bases from J, the junction contained 2 bases not matched to a gene. The germline CDR1 and CDR2 sequences are SGHNT and YENEEA. This CDR3 spans 16 amino acids. Here the CDR3 reads CASSLGLAGNTDTQYF. The CDR3 DNA is TGTGCCAGCAGCTTGGGACTAGCGGGGAACACAGATACGCAGTATTTT.

V gene TRBV6-2 or TRBV6-3 combines with J gene TRBJ2-3; D call uncertain. CDR1 and CDR2 from the germline V gene are MNHEY and SVGEGT. Trimming stripped 0 bases from V and 6 bases from J, with 4 bases between. The CDR3 covers 12 residues. The CDR3 nucleotides are TGTGCCAGCAGTTACTCCTCTGATACGCAGTATTTT. It yields the protein CASSYSSDTQYF.

The chain carries TRBV19 and TRBJ1-1; D is perhaps TRBD1 (5 bases). With 7 bases removed from V and 1 base from J, the gap between germline ends came to 10 bases. CDR1 LNHDA and CDR2 SQIVND come from the germline V gene (reference sequence). The CDR3 has 13 amino acids. The CDR3 loop reads CASTRTGNTEAFF. CDR3 DNA sequence: TGTGCCAGTACGAGAACAGGGAACACTGAAGCTTTCTTT.

J is TRBJ1-1 and V is TRBV4-1; D call uncertain. V was shortened by 0 bases and J by 0 bases, with 11 bases between the two germline ends. CDR3 length: 16 residues. Germline lookup yields CDR1 MGHRA and CDR2 YSYEKL. The CDR3 here is CASSQDYRLMNTEAFF. In DNA, the CDR3 is TGCGCCAGCAGCCAAGATTACAGATTGATGAACACTGAAGCTTTCTTT.

This rearrangement joins TRBV11-3 to TRBJ2-5; maybe TRBD2 (6 bases). CDR1 is SGHNT, CDR2 YENEEA, per germline. This CDR3 is 15 amino acids long. V lost 5 bases, J lost 4 bases, and 17 bases lay in between. As DNA, the CDR3 is TGTGCCAGCAGCCAGGGCGGGGCCCCCACAGAGACCCAGTACTTC. Amino acids: CASSQGGAPTETQYF.

This rearrangement joins TRBV13 to TRBJ1-1, with 10 bases matching TRBD1. Germline values: CDR1 PRHDT, CDR2 FYEKMQ (reference sequence). V shed 6 bases and J 6 bases; nucleotides not matched to a gene: 10. This CDR3 spans 15 amino acids. This CDR3 reads CASSFDPGQGSEAFF. CDR3 nucleotide sequence: TGTGCCAGCAGTTTTGACCCGGGACAGGGGTCTGAAGCTTTCTTT.

The V and J genes are TRBV9 and TRBJ1-1, with a possible D match to TRBD1 (6 bases). CDR3 size: 15 residues. Germline assignment: CDR1 SGDLS and CDR2 YYNGEE. Trimming stripped 3 bases from V and 0 bases from J, with 12 bases between. In DNA form, the CDR3 reads TGTGCCAGCAGCGGAGGGACACTCATGAACACTGAAGCTTTCTTT. Protein: CASSGGTLMNTEAFF.

The V call is TRBV4-1, the J call TRBJ1-5; maybe TRBD1 (6 bases). Germline V gene data show CDR1 as MGHRA and CDR2 as YSYEKL. The CDR3 consists of 15 residues. Trimming removed 4 bases from V and 5 bases from J, with 15 bases in between. The CDR3 DNA sequence: TGCGCCAGCAGCCCGTCGACAGGCTCCCATCAGCCCCAGCATTTT. Encoded protein: CASSPSTGSHQPQHF.

The chain uses TRBV4-1 and TRBJ2-7; the D gene is possibly TRBD2 (6 bases). Trimming shortened V by 4 bases and J by 3 bases, and 13 bases separated the two germline ends. Germline assignment: CDR1 MGHRA and CDR2 YSYEKL. The CDR3 is 14 residues long. CDR3 DNA sequence: TGCGCCAGCAGCCGTTCGGGACTCGGCTACGAGCAGTACTTC. Encoded protein: CASSRSGLGYEQYF.

The chain couples TRBV20-1 to TRBJ1-1; D call uncertain. From germline, CDR1 is DFQATT and CDR2 SNEGSKA (reference sequence). The CDR3 extends over 11 amino acids. Between the trimmed V and J ends, which lost 6 bases and 1 base, there was a span of 6 bases. The CDR3, as DNA: TGCAGTGCCTATTCGAACACTGAAGCTTTCTTT. It encodes CSAYSNTEAFF.

This clone was found once. The CDR3 protein is CASSLETVSVSYEQYF. Here the CDR3 DNA reads TGTGCCAGCAGCTTGGAGACAGTTTCCGTCTCCTACGAGCAGTACTTC. This sequence joins TRBV7-2 and TRBJ2-7; a weak D match, TRBD1 (5 bases). The CDR3 is 16 residues long. The germline V and J ends were trimmed by 3 bases and 0 bases, with 15 bases remaining between them. Per the germline V gene, CDR1 is SGHTA and CDR2 is FQGNSA.

The chain carries TRBV29-1 and TRBJ2-1; 7 bases are shared with TRBD1. Germline V lookup: CDR1 SQVTM, CDR2 ANQGSEA. CDR3 length equals 14 residues. The V segment lost 4 bases and the J segment 0 bases; nucleotides outside the gene matches: 3. The CDR3 protein is CSVGTGSSYNEQFF. The CDR3 nucleotides are TGCAGCGTTGGGACAGGCAGCTCCTACAATGAGCAGTTCTTC.

This clone has only one observation. The chain couples TRBV7-2 to TRBJ2-7, with TRBD2 identical over 8 bases. The CDR3 is made up of 14 amino acids. The trim removed 0 bases at V and 5 bases at J, leaving 3 bases unmatched. The germline gives CDR1 SGHTA, CDR2 FQGNSA. For the CDR3, the DNA is TGTGCCAGCAGCTTAGCCGGGACTAGGAACGAGCAGTACTTC. Translation: CASSLAGTRNEQYF.

The rearrangement links TRBV19 to TRBJ2-1; D may be TRBD2 (6 bases). V lost 2 bases to trimming and J lost 6 bases, with 14 bases between them. CDR3 size: 15 residues. Germline V gene lookup returns CDR1 LNHDA and CDR2 SQIVND (reference sequence). CDR3 nucleotide sequence: TGTGCCAGTAGTATACTGGCGGGGAATCTCAATGAGCAGTTCTTC. Translated, it gives CASSILAGNLNEQFF.

This clone was found a few times. The chain uses TRBV24-1 and TRBJ1-6; D call uncertain. Deletions cut 2 bases from V and 10 bases from J, with 14 bases between. The germline V gene has CDR1 KGHDR and CDR2 SFDVKD. The CDR3 runs 15 residues. The CDR3 reads CATSDSTWERSPLHF. CDR3 DNA sequence: TGTGCCACCAGTGATTCCACATGGGAGCGGTCACCCCTCCACTTT.

This clone appeared a few times. The J gene is TRBJ1-3, the V gene TRBV6-5, with D possibly being TRBD1 (6 bases). Germline lookup yields CDR1 MNHEY and CDR2 SVGAGI. V was cut by 2 bases and J by 4 bases, with 12 bases left in between. There are 15 residues in the CDR3. The chain's CDR3 is CASSYGTGGGNTIYF. The DNA of the CDR3 is TGTGCCAGCAGTTACGGGACGGGGGGCGGAAACACCATATATTTT.

The chain recombines TRBV28 with TRBJ1-1, with D uncertain. Trimming cost V 5 bases and J 5 bases, with 9 bases left between them. Germline V lookup: CDR1 MDHEN, CDR2 SYDVKM. The CDR3 is 12 residues long. CDR3 bases: TGTGCCAGCAGTGCCCGGTGGACTGAAGCTTTCTTT. It specifies CASSARWTEAFF.

This clone was seen repeatedly, ten times or more. The sample carries other DNA sequences with the same CDR3. The V call is TRBV18, the J call TRBJ1-2, with 10 bases that match TRBD1. The CDR3 is 13 residues long. Germline V gene data show CDR1 as KGHSH and CDR2 as LQKENI. Trimming took 2 bases from V and 8 from J; bases not matched to a gene: 2. The CDR3 region has the DNA TGTGCCAGCTCACCAGACAGGGGGCAGGGCTACACCTTC. It translates to CASSPDRGQGYTF. The full variable domain, in which reference TRBV18 and TRBJ1-2 provide the parts outside the CDR3, is NAGVMQNPRHLVRRRGQEARLRCSPMKGHSHVYWYRQLPEEGLKFMVYLQKENIIDESGMPKERFSAEFPKEGPSILRIQQVVRGDSAAYFCASSPDRGQGYTFGSGTRLTVV.